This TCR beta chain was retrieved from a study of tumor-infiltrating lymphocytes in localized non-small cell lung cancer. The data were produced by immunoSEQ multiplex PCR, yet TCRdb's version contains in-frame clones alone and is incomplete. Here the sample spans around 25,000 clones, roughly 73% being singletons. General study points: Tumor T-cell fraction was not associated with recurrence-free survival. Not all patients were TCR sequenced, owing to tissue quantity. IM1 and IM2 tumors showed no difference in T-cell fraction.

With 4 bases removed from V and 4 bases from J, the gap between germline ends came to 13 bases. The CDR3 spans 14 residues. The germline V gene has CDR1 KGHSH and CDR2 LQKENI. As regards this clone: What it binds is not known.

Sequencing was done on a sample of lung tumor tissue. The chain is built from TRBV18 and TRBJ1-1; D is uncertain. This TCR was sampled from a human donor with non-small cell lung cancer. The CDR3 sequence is CASSLEQIGTEAFF. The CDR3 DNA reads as TGTGCCAGCTCACTAGAACAGATCGGCACTGAAGCTTTCTTT.